This is a list of T cell receptor beta chains from one sample in a study of CD4 T cells in relation to SARS-CoV-2 and coronaviruses. Sequencing was performed with immunoSEQ multiplex PCR; in TCRdb, only in-frame clones are kept and a portion is missing. The sample has about 31,000 clones; approximately 75% are singletons. Their antigen targets remain unknown. Sequencing was carried out using CD4+ T cells from PBMCs, cultured in vitro. These receptors were taken from a human donor in good health. The conserved cysteine and the conserved F or W are not part of the CDR3 here. Fields, in order: CDR3 protein, V gene, J gene.

CDR3 protein: ASRITDLANVLT
V gene: TRBV5-1
J gene: TRBJ2-6

CDR3 protein: ASSVESSGNHNEQF
V gene: TRBV9
J gene: TRBJ2-1

CDR3 protein: ASSWRAGTEGNEQF
V gene: TRBV5-1
J gene: TRBJ2-1

CDR3 protein: ASSPQGGRQETQY
V gene: TRBV7-7
J gene: TRBJ2-5

CDR3 protein: ASSLGAQGSVGNTIY
V gene: TRBV5-1
J gene: TRBJ1-3

CDR3 protein: ASSFLGKETQY
V gene: TRBV7-2
J gene: TRBJ2-5

CDR3 protein: ASSYRGSNQPQH
V gene: TRBV6-5
J gene: TRBJ1-5

CDR3 protein: ASSLDGGRTEAF
V gene: TRBV7-2
J gene: TRBJ1-1

CDR3 protein: ASSLDSGTAYEQY
V gene: TRBV5-1
J gene: TRBJ2-7

CDR3 protein: ASSQGLQGVWEQY
V gene: TRBV14
J gene: TRBJ2-7

CDR3 protein: ASSLRTNTGELF
V gene: TRBV7-2
J gene: TRBJ2-2

CDR3 protein: ASSPSSWGQGNAGELF
V gene: TRBV7-9
J gene: TRBJ2-2

CDR3 protein: ASSYRTGANVLT
V gene: TRBV6-2/TRBV6-3
J gene: TRBJ2-6

CDR3 protein: AWATGGGIGSYT
V gene: TRBV30
J gene: TRBJ1-2

CDR3 protein: ASSEFATSGRARETQY
V gene: TRBV25-1
J gene: TRBJ2-5